The 22 T cell receptor beta chains listed next were all sequenced from one sample in a study of CD8 T cells in Susac syndrome. Random hexamers primed reverse transcription of about 0.45 to 1 ug RNA. TCRdb ran MiXCR on the immunoSEQ multiplex PCR reads and lists one entry per CDR3 protein. Of about 100,000 distinct CDR3 sequences detected, over 85% appear once; the ten largest clones hold around 0.32%. The specimen was CD8+ T cells from PBMCs. The receptors here all came from a human donor in good health.

This sequence joins TRBV2 and TRBJ2-7; 8 positions match TRBD1. Germline V lookup: CDR1 SNHLY, CDR2 FYNNEI. This CDR3 contains 16 residues. V gave up 6 bases and J gave up 2 bases; unmatched junction bases: 12. The CDR3 is CASSSNRDRITYEQYF. The CDR3 region has the DNA TGTGCCAGCAGCTCAAACCGGGACAGGATAACCTACGAGCAGTACTTC.

This rearrangement joins TRBV4-1 to TRBJ2-1; weak D call: TRBD2 (6 bases). The CDR3 has 15 amino acids. Germline CDR1 reads MGHRA; CDR2 reads YSYEKL. The V end was cut by 0 bases, the J end by 5 bases, with 11 bases between. The CDR3 loop reads CASSQEEGRNNEQFF. The DNA of the CDR3 is TGCGCCAGCAGCCAAGAGGAGGGGCGCAACAATGAGCAGTTCTTC.

This rearrangement joins TRBV29-1 to TRBJ1-1, with TRBD1 as a possible D gene (5 bases). CDR3 length equals 12 residues. The V end lost 1 base, the J end lost 3 bases, and 6 bases lay between the germline ends. CDR1 and CDR2 from the germline V gene are SQVTM and ANQGSEA. The DNA of the CDR3 is TGCAGCGTTGAAGGGGGGTACACTGAAGCTTTCTTT. Residues: CSVEGGYTEAFF.

V gene TRBV2 combines with J gene TRBJ2-6; possibly TRBD2 for D (5 bases). Per germline, CDR1 SNHLY and CDR2 FYNNEI. The length of the CDR3 is 16 residues. Trimming took off 7 bases at V and 0 bases at J, with 13 bases between the two ends. CDR3 region: CASMEVEFSGANVLTF. The CDR3 nucleotides are TGTGCCAGCATGGAGGTAGAATTCTCTGGGGCCAACGTCCTGACTTTC.

The table lists this clonotype with a few counts. The gene calls are TRBV5-6 and TRBJ1-5; TRBD1 agrees at 7 bases. This CDR3 is built from 12 residues. V gave up 4 bases and J gave up 6 bases; unmatched junction bases: 1. Germline V gives CDR1 SGHDT, CDR2 YYEEEE. CDR3 in amino acids: CASSQGVQPQHF. The CDR3 bases are TGTGCCAGCAGCCAGGGGGTTCAGCCCCAGCATTTT.

The chain joins TRBV29-1 to TRBJ1-2, with a possible D match to TRBD1 (5 bases). The CDR3 spans 13 residues. Trimming stripped 5 bases from V and 3 bases from J, with 13 bases between. Germline V gives CDR1 SQVTM, CDR2 ANQGSEA. CDR3 residues: CSVWAGLYYGYTF. DNA of the CDR3: TGCAGCGTTTGGGCGGGGCTCTACTATGGCTACACCTTC.

This clonotype was observed a single time. This chain links TRBV2 with TRBJ1-1, with TRBD1 as a possible D gene (5 bases). Germline values: CDR1 SNHLY, CDR2 FYNNEI. V gave up 2 bases and J gave up 3 bases, with 10 bases separating them. CDR3 length equals 14 residues. CDR3: CASSENWGDTEAFF. CDR3 DNA: TGTGCCAGCAGTGAAAACTGGGGGGACACTGAAGCTTTCTTT.

The V gene is TRBV15, the J gene TRBJ2-4, with TRBD2 matching over 8 bases. Unmatched junction bases numbered 8, after V lost 9 bases and J lost 7 bases. Germline V gives CDR1 LNHNV, CDR2 YYDKDF (reference sequence). The CDR3 spans 13 residues. The CDR3 protein is CATMGLDGNIQYF. The CDR3 DNA sequence: TGTGCCACTATGGGACTAGACGGCAACATTCAGTACTTC.

This chain joins TRBV3-1 and TRBJ2-7; D assignment may be TRBD1 or TRBD2 (5 bases each). CDR1 LGHDT and CDR2 YNNKEL come from the germline V gene (reference sequence). The CDR3 contains 17 residues. Trimming took 0 bases from V and 3 from J, leaving 18 bases between them. CDR3 residues: CASSQEGIRDGLYEQYF. In DNA form, the CDR3 reads TGTGCCAGCAGCCAAGAAGGAATTCGGGACGGGCTCTACGAGCAGTACTTC.

This clonotype was seen just once. The chain combines TRBV12-3 or TRBV12-4 with TRBJ2-7, with 8 bases matching TRBD2. The CDR3 sequence is 15 residues long. Losses at the gene ends were 5 bases for V and 3 bases for J; bases not matched to a gene: 9. CDR3: CASSTSGLHYYEQYF. CDR3 sequence (DNA): TGTGCCAGCAGTACTAGCGGTCTACATTACTACGAGCAGTACTTC.

In its sample, this clonotype was seen once. V is TRBV5-1 and J is TRBJ2-7, with 10 bases matching TRBD1. V gave up 4 bases and J gave up 6 bases; unmatched junction bases: 10. The germline V gene has CDR1 SGHRS and CDR2 YFSETQ. This CDR3 has 15 amino acids. The CDR3 reads CASSPPGQGYVEQYF. The CDR3 DNA reads TGCGCCAGCAGCCCCCCGGGACAGGGGTATGTCGAGCAGTACTTC.

The chain carries TRBV10-1 and TRBJ1-1; 9 bases are shared with TRBD1. The CDR3 has 14 residues. Germline V lookup: CDR1 WNHNN, CDR2 SYGVQD (reference sequence). V shed 5 bases and J 3 bases; nucleotides not matched to a gene: 4. CDR3 sequence: CASSLDRGDTEAFF. For the CDR3, the DNA is TGCGCCAGCAGTCTGGACAGGGGAGACACTGAAGCTTTCTTT.

The V call is TRBV7-6, the J call TRBJ2-5, with D perhaps being TRBD1 or TRBD2 (5 bases each). This CDR3 spans 14 amino acids. The germline gives CDR1 SGHVS, CDR2 FNYEAQ. Deletions cut 3 bases from V and 3 bases from J, with 11 bases between. CDR3 sequence reads: CASSLNGGKETQYF. Here the CDR3 DNA reads TGTGCCAGCAGCTTGAATGGGGGAAAAGAGACCCAGTACTTC.

This clonotype has just one count. V usage is TRBV2 and J usage is TRBJ1-2; 8 bases align to TRBD1. The CDR3 covers 16 residues. Germline V lookup: CDR1 SNHLY, CDR2 FYNNEI. Germline trimming cut 7 bases from V and 4 bases from J; bases unmatched to any gene: 14. The chain's CDR3 is CASTAFETGDLYGYTF. DNA for the CDR3: TGTGCCAGCACTGCATTCGAGACAGGGGATCTCTATGGCTACACCTTC. Full variable domain (remainder filled in from reference TRBV2 and TRBJ1-2): EPEVTQTPSHQVTQMGQEVILRCVPISNHLYFYWYRQILGQKVEFLVSFYNNEISEKSEIFDDQFSVERPDGSNFTLKIRSTKLEDSAMYFCASTAFETGDLYGYTFGSGTRLTVV.

The chain carries TRBV6-4 and TRBJ2-2; D unclear. V was pared by 3 bases and J by 2 bases, with 4 bases between. Germline loops: CDR1 MRHNA, CDR2 SNTAGT. CDR3 length equals 13 residues. The CDR3: CASSETNTGELFF. DNA for the CDR3: TGTGCCAGCAGTGAGACAAACACCGGGGAGCTGTTTTTT.

The rearrangement uses TRBV12-3 or TRBV12-4 and TRBJ2-3, with D unresolved. Trimming left V 3 bases short and J 0 bases short, with 10 bases between. There are 15 residues in the CDR3. As DNA, the CDR3 is TGTGCCAGCAGTTTGTTGGGATCTAGCACAGATACGCAGTATTTT. This translates into CASSLLGSSTDTQYF.

The J gene is TRBJ2-1, the V gene TRBV11-2; no definite D call. The CDR3 runs to 17 residues. Trimming left V 0 bases short and J 6 bases short, with 18 bases between. Germline V gene sequence: CDR1 SGHAT, CDR2 FQNNGV. The CDR3 here is CASSLESPWLVGNEQFF. The CDR3 nucleotides are TGTGCCAGCAGCTTAGAATCCCCGTGGCTAGTTGGCAATGAGCAGTTCTTC. The full variable domain, completed using reference TRBV11-2 and TRBJ2-1, is EAGVAQSPRYKIIEKRQSVAFWCNPISGHATLYWYQQILGQGPKLLIQFQNNGVVDDSQLPKDRFSAERLKGVDSTLKIQPAKLEDSAVYLCASSLESPWLVGNEQFFGPGTRLTVL.

CDR3 residues: CASSYSAAGLAGVSYEQYF. As DNA, the CDR3 is TGTGCCAGCAGTTACTCAGCGGCGGGACTAGCGGGGGTATCCTACGAGCAGTACTTC. J is TRBJ2-7 and V is TRBV6-5, with TRBD2 matching over 14 bases. J lost 1 base, V lost 0 bases, and 8 bases had no gene match. Germline values: CDR1 MNHEY, CDR2 SVGAGI. The CDR3 runs to 19 residues.

V gene TRBV10-3 combines with J gene TRBJ2-1, with 7 bases aligning to TRBD1. Germline V lookup: CDR1 ENHRY, CDR2 SYGVKD. CDR3 length: 18 residues. V lost 4 bases, J lost 0 bases, and 12 bases stayed unmatched. The CDR3 reads CAISGVGGQHRSYNEQFF. CDR3 in DNA: TGTGCCATCAGTGGGGTAGGGGGCCAACACCGCTCCTACAATGAGCAGTTCTTC.

The V and J genes are TRBV12-3 or TRBV12-4 and TRBJ2-1; 7 nucleotides agree with TRBD1. Unmatched junction bases numbered 2, after V lost 10 bases and J lost 5 bases. The CDR3 loop spans 11 amino acids. CDR3 sequence (DNA): TGTGCCAACGACAGGGACAATGAGCAGTTCTTC. Its protein product is CANDRDNEQFF.

This rearrangement joins TRBV29-1 to TRBJ1-2; 7 bases are a match to TRBD1. Per germline, CDR1 SQVTM and CDR2 ANQGSEA. The CDR3 is made up of 19 amino acids. V gave up 1 base and J gave up 0 bases; unmatched junction bases: 17. CDR3: CSVEVLGGLRGGPNYGYTF. DNA for the CDR3: TGCAGCGTTGAAGTGCTAGGGGGCCTGCGAGGGGGCCCTAACTATGGCTACACCTTC. The variable domain in full, with the rest retrieved from reference TRBV29-1 and TRBJ1-2, is SAVISQKPSRDICQRGTSLTIQCQVDSQVTMMFWYRQQPGQSLTLIATANQGSEATYESGFVIDKFPISRPNLTFSTLTVSNMSPEDSSIYLCSVEVLGGLRGGPNYGYTFGSGTRLTVV.

The J gene is TRBJ1-1, the V gene TRBV19, with 7 bases aligning to TRBD1. This CDR3 has 14 residues. The germline V gene encodes CDR1 LNHDA and CDR2 SQIVND (reference sequence). V shed 4 bases, J shed 5 bases, and the junction held 7 bases outside the gene matches. The CDR3 is CASSTDRARTEAFF. CDR3 DNA: TGTGCCAGTAGTACCGACAGGGCCAGGACTGAAGCTTTCTTT.